One sample yielded the 2 T cell receptor beta chains listed below, sequenced in a study of T-cell memory formation after mild COVID-19. From the 5' RACE reads, TCRdb called clonotypes with MiXCR, one entry per CDR3 protein. Among roughly 340,000 distinct CDR3 sequences listed, about a sixth were seen once. Material: PBMCs or a T cell subset sorted from them (not recorded which). The receptor source for this set is a man aged 18 to 30 who had mild COVID-19 (a few samples of this study predate the infection). Cell type and time point are not known.

The chain recombines TRBV18 with TRBJ1-1; D gene ambiguous. The germline V gene has CDR1 KGHSH and CDR2 LQKENI. CDR3 length: 13 amino acids. V dropped 4 bases and J dropped 4 bases, with 10 bases sitting between them. The CDR3 loop reads CASSQEGATEAFF. CDR3 DNA: TGTGCCAGCTCACAGGAGGGAGCCACTGAAGCTTTCTTT.

The sample holds a few counts of this clonotype. This rearrangement joins TRBV15 to TRBJ1-2; possibly TRBD1 for D (5 bases). Germline V gene sequence: CDR1 LNHNV, CDR2 YYDKDF (reference sequence). Trimming removed 2 bases at V and 7 bases at J, with 14 bases between. This CDR3 has 14 amino acids. CDR3 sequence: CATSRSGQIGGYTF. The CDR3 DNA sequence: TGTGCCACCAGCAGATCAGGACAAATAGGTGGCTACACCTTC.